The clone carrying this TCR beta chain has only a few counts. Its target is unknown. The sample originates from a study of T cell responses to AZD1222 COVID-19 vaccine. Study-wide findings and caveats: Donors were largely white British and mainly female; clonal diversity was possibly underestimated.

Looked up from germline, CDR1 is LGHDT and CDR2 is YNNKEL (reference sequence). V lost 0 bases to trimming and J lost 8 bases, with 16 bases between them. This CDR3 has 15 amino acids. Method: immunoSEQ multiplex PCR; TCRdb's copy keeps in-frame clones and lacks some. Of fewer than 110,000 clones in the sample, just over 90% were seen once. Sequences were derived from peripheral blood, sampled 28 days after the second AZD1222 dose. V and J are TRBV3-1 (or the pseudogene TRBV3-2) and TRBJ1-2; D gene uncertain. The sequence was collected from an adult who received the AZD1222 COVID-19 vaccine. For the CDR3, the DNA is TGTGCCAGCAGCCAAGATATCGGCGACCTGCACGGCTACACCTTC. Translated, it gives CASSQDIGDLHGYTF.